These T cell receptor beta chains were read from a single sample in a study of OX40 agonist ivuxolimab in advanced cancers. Using immunoSEQ multiplex PCR, the repertoire was profiled, and TCRdb retains in-frame clones only, with some absent. The sample lists 100,000 or so clones; roughly 95% were seen once. The source material was CD4+ or CD8+ T cells sorted from blood, sampled in a trial of the OX40 agonist ivuxolimab. These receptors were obtained from an adult with an advanced solid tumor such as melanoma, head and neck, liver or kidney cancer. Both conserved end residues are trimmed from each CDR3. Rows may omit the clone size; those that give it use once, few, many or a size class.

TRBJ2-5 | - | TRBV7-9 | ASSLVRAPETQY
TRBJ2-7 | - | TRBV28 | ASNPSRGEQY
TRBJ1-2 | - | TRBV5-1 | ASRQGANGYT
TRBJ1-2 | - | TRBV29-1 | SVNSPTGYT
TRBJ2-7 | - | TRBV28 | ASSFGVGNEQY
TRBJ2-7 | - | TRBV7-9 | ASSLRTGGIPYEQY
TRBJ2-7 | - | TRBV4-3 | ASSQDSGSGRAGAYEQY
TRBJ1-1 | once | TRBV28 | ASSSPPGQPNTEAF
TRBJ2-6 | - | TRBV29-1 | SVDGTSGANVLT
TRBJ2-7 | - | TRBV12-2 | ASRLEVGTGYDEQY
TRBJ2-7 | once | TRBV14 | ASSQGTSRGY
TRBJ2-2 | - | TRBV7-3 | ASSLRDRGTGELF
TRBJ2-1 | - | TRBV18 | ASSPVAGRNEQF
TRBJ2-2 | - | TRBV19 | ASSIPYTGELF
TRBJ1-1 | once | TRBV28 | ATDSHPTVLNEAF
TRBJ1-5 | - | TRBV28 | ASSLPIGQPQH
TRBJ2-2 | once | TRBV7-2 | ASSPDGGTGELF
TRBJ2-3 | - | TRBV10-1 | ASQENTDTQY
TRBJ1-1 | - | TRBV7-9 | ASSLSKGQAPVNTEAF
TRBJ1-1 | - | TRBV4-2 | ASSHLGQDTEAF
TRBJ2-2 | - | TRBV4-2 | ASSQDGVTGELF
TRBJ1-4 | - | TRBV6-6 | ASNPQTNEKLF
TRBJ1-5 | - | TRBV7-9 | ASSLGGPGEVKH
TRBJ2-2 | once | TRBV4-2 | ASSQVLSVQGAGELF
TRBJ2-5 | - | TRBV7-9 | ASSPPPQGRETQY
TRBJ2-2 | - | TRBV2 | ASSEMDRGLHGELF